Listed here is a single TCR beta chain. The CDR3 consists of 15 residues. CDR1 SGHRS and CDR2 YFSETQ come from the germline V gene. Trimming removed 0 bases at V and 15 bases at J, with 22 bases between. The sample comes from a study of T cell changes during pregnancy in multiple sclerosis. Method: immunoSEQ multiplex PCR; TCRdb's copy keeps in-frame clones and lacks some. Seen here are some 52,000 clones, approximately 92% observed once, and the top ten hold around 0.73%. The gene calls are TRBV5-1 and TRBJ2-1; tentative D call: TRBD1 (6 bases). The sequencing used CD4+ T cells from peripheral blood mononuclear cells, collected in the third trimester of pregnancy. The receptor's source is a female donor with multiple sclerosis, enrolled in a pregnancy study. In nucleotides, the CDR3 is TGCGCCAGCAGCTTGGGGCCGGAAAGGGGGTTGAGTCGGTTCTTC. Translating gives CASSLGPERGLSRFF.